The 28 T cell receptor beta chains below all came from one sample that was sequenced in a study of T cells in Graves' hyperthyroidism and ophthalmopathy (dated by TCRdb to the late 2010s). Library preparation used multiplex PCR. For sequencing, an Illumina HiSeq 2000 was employed. TCR beta CDR3 regions were amplified from RNA transcripts. The first round of RT-PCR for the TCR CDR3 was performed with the HTBI primer set and the Qiagen OneStep RT-PCR kit. TCRdb ran its own pipeline on the public reads, namely fastp trimming at Q25 and MiXCR clone calling, and kept in-frame beta chains. Each entry merges the rows of one CDR3 protein and shows their most common DNA and genes. The sample contains 94,000 or so distinct CDR3 sequences, under 65% of them found a single time. Of the sample, roughly 26% falls within the top ten clones. Sequencing was done on a sample of blood. These receptors all stem from a woman aged 40 to 49 with Graves' hyperthyroidism.

This clonotype has ten or more counts. The chain recombines TRBV5-8 with TRBJ1-5; 9 bases are shared with TRBD1. The CDR3 sequence is 15 residues long. Trimming took 3 bases from V and 6 from J; bases not matched to a gene: 7. Per the germline V gene, CDR1 is SGHTS and CDR2 is YDEGEE. The CDR3 protein is CASSSGTGKGQPQHF. CDR3 nucleotide sequence: TGTGCCAGCAGCTCCGGGACAGGGAAGGGTCAGCCCCAGCATTTT.

This clonotype has ten or more counts. The V call is TRBV7-8, the J call TRBJ2-7; D possibly uses TRBD1 or TRBD2 (5 bases each). V was trimmed by 5 bases and J by 1 base, leaving 9 bases between them. CDR3 size: 13 residues. Looked up from germline, CDR1 is SGHVS and CDR2 is FQNEAQ. The chain's CDR3 is CASSRGPSYEQYF. The CDR3 DNA reads TGTGCCAGCAGCCGGGGACCTTCCTACGAGCAGTACTTC.

For this clonotype: A read error may be the cause here, since a much bigger clone is one base away. The CDR3 DNA sequence: TGTCTGGCAATACAGGGGTTCACTGAAGCTTTCTTT. As protein: CLAIQGFTEAFF. The V and J genes are TRBV7-9 and TRBJ1-1; 7 nucleotides align to TRBD1. CDR3 length: 12 residues. CDR1 SEHNR and CDR2 FQNEAQ come from the germline V gene (reference sequence).

This clonotype turned up a few times. The chain recombines TRBV7-8 with TRBJ1-2; 9 nucleotides align to TRBD1. CDR1 and CDR2 from the germline V gene are SGHVS and FQNEAQ. This CDR3 contains 14 residues. V trimming: 5 bases; J trimming: 5 bases; junction bases outside the gene matches: 6. The CDR3 here is CASSPRTGVYGYTF. CDR3 nucleotides: TGTGCCAGCAGCCCTAGGACAGGGGTGTATGGCTACACCTTC.

This clonotype has ten or more counts. As DNA, the CDR3 is TGTGCCAGCAGCTTGTTGCAGGGGCGGGGTACGCAGTATTTT. Translating it yields CASSLLQGRGTQYF. The J gene is TRBJ2-3, the V gene TRBV7-2; the D gene could be TRBD1 or TRBD2 (6 bases each). The germline V gene encodes CDR1 SGHTA and CDR2 FQGNSA. This CDR3 contains 14 residues. The V gene lost 3 bases and the J gene lost 8 bases, with 15 bases spanning the gap.

V gene TRBV29-1 combines with J gene TRBJ1-2; no reliable D call. Germline CDR1 SQVTM, CDR2 ANQGSEA. Deletions cut 0 bases from V and 8 bases from J, with 7 bases between. The CDR3 has 11 residues. The DNA for the CDR3 is TGCAGCGTTGAAGATCAAACAGGCTACACCTTC. This codes for CSVEDQTGYTF.

Ten or more counts support this clonotype. The V gene is TRBV29-1, the J gene TRBJ1-4; D gene uncertain. V lost 7 bases, J lost 4 bases, and 10 bases lay in between. This CDR3 is 12 amino acids long. Germline CDR1 and CDR2: SQVTM and ANQGSEA. CDR3 region: CSAWAVNEKLFF. In DNA, the CDR3 is TGCAGCGCATGGGCCGTTAATGAAAAACTGTTTTTT.

This clonotype was picked up many times. The V gene is TRBV7-9, the J gene TRBJ1-1; possibly TRBD1 for D (5 bases). CDR1 SEHNR and CDR2 FQNEAQ come from the germline V gene (reference sequence). Trimming cost V 6 bases and J 8 bases, with 22 bases left between them. CDR3 size: 15 residues. The CDR3 bases are TGTGCCAGCAGGATTACCGGGGCCATACACCCGGAAGCTTTCTTT. Translation: CASRITGAIHPEAFF.

Comments on this clonotype: It may be a read error: a sequence one base away is much more abundant. V gene TRBV20-1 combines with J gene TRBJ1-2, with D tentatively TRBD1 (5 bases). The germline gives CDR1 DFQATT, CDR2 SNEGSKA (reference sequence). V was pared by 3 bases and J by 4 bases, with 24 bases between. The CDR3 runs to 17 residues. CDR3 sequence: CSARLVGHLGEGYGYTF. CDR3 nucleotide sequence: TGCAGTGCTAGGCTCGTAGGACATCTCGGAGAGGGCTATGGCTACACCTTC.

By frequency in the sample, this clonotype is medium-sized. The rearrangement uses TRBV5-1 and TRBJ2-5; D gene ambiguous. This CDR3 spans 13 amino acids. Trimming took off 4 bases at V and 4 bases at J, with 11 bases between the two ends. Germline V lookup: CDR1 SGHRS, CDR2 YFSETQ. The CDR3: CASSLLRRETQYF. For the CDR3, the DNA is TGCGCCAGCAGCCTCCTACGGAGAGAGACCCAGTACTTC.

The J gene is TRBJ2-7, the V gene TRBV10-3; 13 nucleotides agree with TRBD2. CDR3 length equals 14 residues. CDR1 ENHRY and CDR2 SYGVKD come from the germline V gene. The junction had 5 bases not matched to a gene; V was cut back by 10 bases and J by 2 bases. The CDR3 loop is CATKGTSGTYEQYF. CDR3 bases: TGTGCCACCAAGGGGACTAGCGGGACCTACGAGCAGTACTTC.

In this sample, this clonotype turned up many times. The rearrangement joins TRBV27 to TRBJ1-6; the D is unclear. The CDR3 sequence is 14 residues long. The germline V gene has CDR1 MNHEY and CDR2 SMNVEV (reference sequence). V dropped 5 bases and J dropped 8 bases, with 13 bases sitting between them. CDR3 amino acids: CASSPTKRDSPLHF. CDR3 DNA: TGTGCCAGCAGTCCTACAAAAAGAGATTCACCCCTCCACTTT.

The V gene is TRBV29-1, the J gene TRBJ2-3, with D tentatively TRBD2 (6 bases). Trimming removed 3 bases from V and 2 bases from J, with 9 bases in between. Germline V lookup: CDR1 SQVTM, CDR2 ANQGSEA. CDR3 length: 13 residues. CDR3 in amino acids: CSVDGTDTDTQYF. The CDR3 DNA sequence: TGCAGCGTTGACGGGACTGACACAGATACGCAGTATTTT.

This clonotype was recorded many times. V gene TRBV2 combines with J gene TRBJ1-5; TRBD1 is a possible D gene (5 bases). Germline V gene lookup returns CDR1 SNHLY and CDR2 FYNNEI. The CDR3 sequence is 17 residues long. The V and J ends lost 4 bases and 3 bases respectively, with 19 bases between them. This chain's CDR3 is CASSGRWSRGVNQPQHF. The CDR3 coding sequence is TGTGCCAGCAGTGGTAGATGGTCAAGAGGGGTCAATCAGCCCCAGCATTTT.

This clonotype was detected ten times or more. This rearrangement joins TRBV5-1 to TRBJ2-7, with TRBD1 identical over 7 bases. This CDR3 is built from 16 residues. Germline CDR1 is SGHRS and CDR2 is YFSETQ. Trimming removed 4 bases from V and 5 bases from J; junction bases left unmatched: 15. CDR3 in amino acids: CASSPTLIGGTDEQYF. The CDR3 coding sequence is TGCGCCAGCAGCCCAACCCTAATAGGGGGCACGGACGAGCAGTACTTC.

This clonotype was detected once. The CDR3 carries no conserved terminal phenylalanine or tryptophan, so it likely arises from a read error. The rearrangement links TRBV11-2 to TRBJ1-4; a possible D gene is TRBD1 (5 bases). Deletions cut 5 bases from V and 8 bases from J, with 15 bases between. Germline V CDR1 and CDR2: SGHAT, FQNNGV. This CDR3 region has 14 residues. The CDR3 here is CASSQEFSGEKLFL. The DNA for the CDR3 is TGTGCCAGCAGCCAAGAGTTTTCAGGGGAAAAACTGTTTCTT.

This clonotype was recorded once. No DNA is shown, since the ends of the CDR3 on it are uncertain; the CDR3 is the one TCRdb lists. The chain links TRBV29-1 to TRBJ1-2. Both ends counted, the CDR3 spans 16 residues. Germline V gene data show CDR1 as SQVTM and CDR2 as ANQGSEA. CDR3 region: CSVESLGREQYFDYTF.

V usage is TRBV20-1 and J usage is TRBJ2-2; 7 nucleotides line up with TRBD1. Germline loops: CDR1 DFQATT, CDR2 SNEGSKA (reference sequence). The junction had 0 bases not matched to a gene; V was cut back by 5 bases and J by 0 bases. This CDR3 spans 13 amino acids. The chain's CDR3 is CSAGQANTGELFF. CDR3 coding DNA: TGCAGTGCTGGACAGGCGAACACCGGGGAGCTGTTTTTT.

This chain joins TRBV2 and TRBJ1-4, with 7 bases lining up with TRBD1. V lost 6 bases and J lost 7; bases outside the gene matches: 8. The germline V gene has CDR1 SNHLY and CDR2 FYNNEI. This CDR3 comprises 14 residues. Here the CDR3 reads CASSSGGFREKLFF. Here the CDR3 DNA reads TGTGCCAGCAGCTCAGGGGGGTTTCGTGAAAAACTGTTTTTT.

This clonotype turned up a few times. In DNA form, the CDR3 reads TGTGCCAGCAGCCGCGAGGGGGCGGGCAATCAGCCCCAGCATTTT. It yields the protein CASSREGAGNQPQHF. The chain has TRBV7-9 and TRBJ1-5, with 7 bases lining up with TRBD1. The ends lost 5 bases at V and 2 bases at J; junction bases unmatched: 6. The germline V gene has CDR1 SEHNR and CDR2 FQNEAQ (reference sequence). This CDR3 region has 15 residues.

This clonotype has at least ten counts. The chain combines TRBV19 with TRBJ1-6, with 7 bases identical to TRBD1. With 7 bases clipped from V and 7 bases from J, the junction kept 10 bases outside the gene matches. The CDR3 length is 15 residues. Germline loops: CDR1 LNHDA, CDR2 SQIVND (reference sequence). The CDR3 reads CASNTGTDPNSPLHF. As DNA, the CDR3 is TGTGCCAGTAACACCGGGACAGATCCAAATTCACCCCTCCACTTT.

This clonotype was picked up many times. The J gene is TRBJ2-7, the V gene TRBV20-1; 12 bases agree with TRBD2. The germline V gene has CDR1 DFQATT and CDR2 SNEGSKA (reference sequence). V dropped 6 bases and J dropped 4; count of bases not matched to a gene: 4. The CDR3 extends over 13 amino acids. The CDR3 DNA reads as TGCAGTGCACCCGGGACTAGCGGGTACGAGCAGTACTTC. Protein sequence: CSAPGTSGYEQYF.

In its sample, this clonotype was seen many times. The chain couples TRBV5-5 to TRBJ1-5; no definite D call. The CDR3 has 17 amino acids. CDR1 SGHKS and CDR2 YYEKEE come from the germline V gene (reference sequence). Trimming took 0 bases from V and 0 from J, leaving 13 bases between them. Here the CDR3 reads CASSLEFGRASNQPQHF. CDR3 sequence (DNA): TGTGCCAGCAGCTTGGAGTTCGGACGGGCTAGCAATCAGCCCCAGCATTTT.

The table lists this clonotype with a few counts. This rearrangement joins TRBV9 to TRBJ1-6; D possibly corresponds to TRBD1 (5 bases). The CDR3 is 14 amino acids. Germline CDR1 SGDLS, CDR2 YYNGEE. Trimming took off 4 bases at V and 3 bases at J, with 8 bases between the two ends. The CDR3 sequence is CASSSQGYNSPLHF. The CDR3 DNA reads as TGTGCCAGCAGCTCCCAGGGCTATAATTCACCCCTCCACTTT.

Many counts were recorded for this clonotype. CDR3 in DNA: TGTGCCAGCAGTGAAGCGCTTGGCGGCCGCACAGATACGCAGTATTTT. It codes for CASSEALGGRTDTQYF. The chain uses TRBV2 and TRBJ2-3; D ambiguous. Germline V lookup: CDR1 SNHLY, CDR2 FYNNEI. V lost 0 bases, J lost 1 base, and 11 bases lay in between. CDR3 length: 16 amino acids.

This clonotype has just one count. The chain has TRBV10-3 and TRBJ2-5, with 7 bases matching TRBD2. Trimming removed 5 bases from V and 10 bases from J; junction bases left unmatched: 7. The CDR3 spans 12 residues. Germline V lookup: CDR1 ENHRY, CDR2 SYGVKD. CDR3 residues: CAISPGGGYQYF. In nucleotides, the CDR3 is TGTGCCATCAGTCCTGGCGGGGGTTACCAGTACTTC.

This chain connects TRBV10-3 to TRBJ2-6, with D uncertain. CDR3 length: 13 amino acids. From germline, CDR1 is ENHRY and CDR2 SYGVKD. V was trimmed by 1 base and J by 3 bases, leaving 1 base between them. The CDR3 spells CAISEFGANVLTF. The CDR3 DNA reads TGTGCCATCAGTGAGTTTGGGGCCAACGTCCTGACTTTC.

The CDR3 nucleotides read TGTGCCAGCCGCTCCTCTAGCGGGAGAGAGACCCAGTACTTC. Its translation is CASRSSSGRETQYF. The J gene is TRBJ2-5, the V gene TRBV12-3 or TRBV12-4; TRBD2 aligns across 10 bases. Germline trimming cut 8 bases from V and 4 bases from J; bases unmatched to any gene: 7. The CDR3 loop spans 14 amino acids.